Included here is one T cell receptor (beta chain) sequence, with context. Libraries were prepared by immunoSEQ multiplex PCR; TCRdb keeps only in-frame clonotypes and omits some of them. The sample holds over 400,000 clones, about 88% seen once. The record originates from a study of blood T cell repertoires in COVID-19. Sequencing was done on a sample of peripheral blood. The source of this sequence is a woman between 50 and 59 years old with COVID-19, enrolled during active disease.

The DNA for the CDR3 is TGCAGCGTGTCGGACAGGGGAACTGAAGCTTTCTTT. Amino acid sequence: CSVSDRGTEAFF. This chain joins TRBV29-1 and TRBJ1-1; TRBD1 agrees at 9 bases. J was trimmed by 5 bases and V by 6 bases; bases with no gene match: 4. The CDR3 runs 12 residues. In germline, CDR1 is SQVTM, CDR2 ANQGSEA.